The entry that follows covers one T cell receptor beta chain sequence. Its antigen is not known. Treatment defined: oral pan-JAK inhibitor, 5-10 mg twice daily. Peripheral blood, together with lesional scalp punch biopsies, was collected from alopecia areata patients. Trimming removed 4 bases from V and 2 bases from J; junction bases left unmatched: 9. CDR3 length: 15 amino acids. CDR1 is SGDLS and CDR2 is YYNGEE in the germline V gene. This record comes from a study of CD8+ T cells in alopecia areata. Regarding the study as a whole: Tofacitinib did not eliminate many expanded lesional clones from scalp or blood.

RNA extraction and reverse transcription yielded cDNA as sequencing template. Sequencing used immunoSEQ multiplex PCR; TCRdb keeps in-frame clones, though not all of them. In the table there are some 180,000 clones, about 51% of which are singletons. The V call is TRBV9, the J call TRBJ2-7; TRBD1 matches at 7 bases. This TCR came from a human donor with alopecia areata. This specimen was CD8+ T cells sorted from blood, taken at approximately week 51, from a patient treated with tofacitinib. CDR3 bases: TGTGCCAGCAGCCCCCGGGACAGAGACCCCTACGAGCAGTACTTC. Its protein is CASSPRDRDPYEQYF.